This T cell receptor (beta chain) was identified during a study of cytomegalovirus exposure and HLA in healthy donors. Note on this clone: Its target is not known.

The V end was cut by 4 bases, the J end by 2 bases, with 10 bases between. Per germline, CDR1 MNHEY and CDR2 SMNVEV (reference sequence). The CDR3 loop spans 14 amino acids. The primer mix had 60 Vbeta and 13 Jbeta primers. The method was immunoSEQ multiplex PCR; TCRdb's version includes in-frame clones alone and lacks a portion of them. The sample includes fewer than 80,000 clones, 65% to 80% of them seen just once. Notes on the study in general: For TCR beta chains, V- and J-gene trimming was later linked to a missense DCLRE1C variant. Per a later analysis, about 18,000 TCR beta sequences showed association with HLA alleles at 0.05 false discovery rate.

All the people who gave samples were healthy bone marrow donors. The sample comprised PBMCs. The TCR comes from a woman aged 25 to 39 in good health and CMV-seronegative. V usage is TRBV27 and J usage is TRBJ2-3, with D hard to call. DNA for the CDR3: TGTGCCAGCAGTTCACAGTACCTCACAGATACGCAGTATTTT. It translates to CASSSQYLTDTQYF.